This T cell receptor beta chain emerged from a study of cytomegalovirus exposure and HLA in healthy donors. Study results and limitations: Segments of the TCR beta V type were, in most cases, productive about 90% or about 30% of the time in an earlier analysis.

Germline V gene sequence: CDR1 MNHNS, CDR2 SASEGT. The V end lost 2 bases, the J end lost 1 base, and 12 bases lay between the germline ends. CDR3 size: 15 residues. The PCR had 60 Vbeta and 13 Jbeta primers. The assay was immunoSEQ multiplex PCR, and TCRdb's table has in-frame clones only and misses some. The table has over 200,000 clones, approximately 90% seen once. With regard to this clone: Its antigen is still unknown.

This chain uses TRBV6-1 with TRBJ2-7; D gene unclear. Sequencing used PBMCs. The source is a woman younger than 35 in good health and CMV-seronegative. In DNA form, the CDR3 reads TGTGCCAGCAGTGAATTAATTATGCAGTCCTACGAGCAGTACTTC. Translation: CASSELIMQSYEQYF.